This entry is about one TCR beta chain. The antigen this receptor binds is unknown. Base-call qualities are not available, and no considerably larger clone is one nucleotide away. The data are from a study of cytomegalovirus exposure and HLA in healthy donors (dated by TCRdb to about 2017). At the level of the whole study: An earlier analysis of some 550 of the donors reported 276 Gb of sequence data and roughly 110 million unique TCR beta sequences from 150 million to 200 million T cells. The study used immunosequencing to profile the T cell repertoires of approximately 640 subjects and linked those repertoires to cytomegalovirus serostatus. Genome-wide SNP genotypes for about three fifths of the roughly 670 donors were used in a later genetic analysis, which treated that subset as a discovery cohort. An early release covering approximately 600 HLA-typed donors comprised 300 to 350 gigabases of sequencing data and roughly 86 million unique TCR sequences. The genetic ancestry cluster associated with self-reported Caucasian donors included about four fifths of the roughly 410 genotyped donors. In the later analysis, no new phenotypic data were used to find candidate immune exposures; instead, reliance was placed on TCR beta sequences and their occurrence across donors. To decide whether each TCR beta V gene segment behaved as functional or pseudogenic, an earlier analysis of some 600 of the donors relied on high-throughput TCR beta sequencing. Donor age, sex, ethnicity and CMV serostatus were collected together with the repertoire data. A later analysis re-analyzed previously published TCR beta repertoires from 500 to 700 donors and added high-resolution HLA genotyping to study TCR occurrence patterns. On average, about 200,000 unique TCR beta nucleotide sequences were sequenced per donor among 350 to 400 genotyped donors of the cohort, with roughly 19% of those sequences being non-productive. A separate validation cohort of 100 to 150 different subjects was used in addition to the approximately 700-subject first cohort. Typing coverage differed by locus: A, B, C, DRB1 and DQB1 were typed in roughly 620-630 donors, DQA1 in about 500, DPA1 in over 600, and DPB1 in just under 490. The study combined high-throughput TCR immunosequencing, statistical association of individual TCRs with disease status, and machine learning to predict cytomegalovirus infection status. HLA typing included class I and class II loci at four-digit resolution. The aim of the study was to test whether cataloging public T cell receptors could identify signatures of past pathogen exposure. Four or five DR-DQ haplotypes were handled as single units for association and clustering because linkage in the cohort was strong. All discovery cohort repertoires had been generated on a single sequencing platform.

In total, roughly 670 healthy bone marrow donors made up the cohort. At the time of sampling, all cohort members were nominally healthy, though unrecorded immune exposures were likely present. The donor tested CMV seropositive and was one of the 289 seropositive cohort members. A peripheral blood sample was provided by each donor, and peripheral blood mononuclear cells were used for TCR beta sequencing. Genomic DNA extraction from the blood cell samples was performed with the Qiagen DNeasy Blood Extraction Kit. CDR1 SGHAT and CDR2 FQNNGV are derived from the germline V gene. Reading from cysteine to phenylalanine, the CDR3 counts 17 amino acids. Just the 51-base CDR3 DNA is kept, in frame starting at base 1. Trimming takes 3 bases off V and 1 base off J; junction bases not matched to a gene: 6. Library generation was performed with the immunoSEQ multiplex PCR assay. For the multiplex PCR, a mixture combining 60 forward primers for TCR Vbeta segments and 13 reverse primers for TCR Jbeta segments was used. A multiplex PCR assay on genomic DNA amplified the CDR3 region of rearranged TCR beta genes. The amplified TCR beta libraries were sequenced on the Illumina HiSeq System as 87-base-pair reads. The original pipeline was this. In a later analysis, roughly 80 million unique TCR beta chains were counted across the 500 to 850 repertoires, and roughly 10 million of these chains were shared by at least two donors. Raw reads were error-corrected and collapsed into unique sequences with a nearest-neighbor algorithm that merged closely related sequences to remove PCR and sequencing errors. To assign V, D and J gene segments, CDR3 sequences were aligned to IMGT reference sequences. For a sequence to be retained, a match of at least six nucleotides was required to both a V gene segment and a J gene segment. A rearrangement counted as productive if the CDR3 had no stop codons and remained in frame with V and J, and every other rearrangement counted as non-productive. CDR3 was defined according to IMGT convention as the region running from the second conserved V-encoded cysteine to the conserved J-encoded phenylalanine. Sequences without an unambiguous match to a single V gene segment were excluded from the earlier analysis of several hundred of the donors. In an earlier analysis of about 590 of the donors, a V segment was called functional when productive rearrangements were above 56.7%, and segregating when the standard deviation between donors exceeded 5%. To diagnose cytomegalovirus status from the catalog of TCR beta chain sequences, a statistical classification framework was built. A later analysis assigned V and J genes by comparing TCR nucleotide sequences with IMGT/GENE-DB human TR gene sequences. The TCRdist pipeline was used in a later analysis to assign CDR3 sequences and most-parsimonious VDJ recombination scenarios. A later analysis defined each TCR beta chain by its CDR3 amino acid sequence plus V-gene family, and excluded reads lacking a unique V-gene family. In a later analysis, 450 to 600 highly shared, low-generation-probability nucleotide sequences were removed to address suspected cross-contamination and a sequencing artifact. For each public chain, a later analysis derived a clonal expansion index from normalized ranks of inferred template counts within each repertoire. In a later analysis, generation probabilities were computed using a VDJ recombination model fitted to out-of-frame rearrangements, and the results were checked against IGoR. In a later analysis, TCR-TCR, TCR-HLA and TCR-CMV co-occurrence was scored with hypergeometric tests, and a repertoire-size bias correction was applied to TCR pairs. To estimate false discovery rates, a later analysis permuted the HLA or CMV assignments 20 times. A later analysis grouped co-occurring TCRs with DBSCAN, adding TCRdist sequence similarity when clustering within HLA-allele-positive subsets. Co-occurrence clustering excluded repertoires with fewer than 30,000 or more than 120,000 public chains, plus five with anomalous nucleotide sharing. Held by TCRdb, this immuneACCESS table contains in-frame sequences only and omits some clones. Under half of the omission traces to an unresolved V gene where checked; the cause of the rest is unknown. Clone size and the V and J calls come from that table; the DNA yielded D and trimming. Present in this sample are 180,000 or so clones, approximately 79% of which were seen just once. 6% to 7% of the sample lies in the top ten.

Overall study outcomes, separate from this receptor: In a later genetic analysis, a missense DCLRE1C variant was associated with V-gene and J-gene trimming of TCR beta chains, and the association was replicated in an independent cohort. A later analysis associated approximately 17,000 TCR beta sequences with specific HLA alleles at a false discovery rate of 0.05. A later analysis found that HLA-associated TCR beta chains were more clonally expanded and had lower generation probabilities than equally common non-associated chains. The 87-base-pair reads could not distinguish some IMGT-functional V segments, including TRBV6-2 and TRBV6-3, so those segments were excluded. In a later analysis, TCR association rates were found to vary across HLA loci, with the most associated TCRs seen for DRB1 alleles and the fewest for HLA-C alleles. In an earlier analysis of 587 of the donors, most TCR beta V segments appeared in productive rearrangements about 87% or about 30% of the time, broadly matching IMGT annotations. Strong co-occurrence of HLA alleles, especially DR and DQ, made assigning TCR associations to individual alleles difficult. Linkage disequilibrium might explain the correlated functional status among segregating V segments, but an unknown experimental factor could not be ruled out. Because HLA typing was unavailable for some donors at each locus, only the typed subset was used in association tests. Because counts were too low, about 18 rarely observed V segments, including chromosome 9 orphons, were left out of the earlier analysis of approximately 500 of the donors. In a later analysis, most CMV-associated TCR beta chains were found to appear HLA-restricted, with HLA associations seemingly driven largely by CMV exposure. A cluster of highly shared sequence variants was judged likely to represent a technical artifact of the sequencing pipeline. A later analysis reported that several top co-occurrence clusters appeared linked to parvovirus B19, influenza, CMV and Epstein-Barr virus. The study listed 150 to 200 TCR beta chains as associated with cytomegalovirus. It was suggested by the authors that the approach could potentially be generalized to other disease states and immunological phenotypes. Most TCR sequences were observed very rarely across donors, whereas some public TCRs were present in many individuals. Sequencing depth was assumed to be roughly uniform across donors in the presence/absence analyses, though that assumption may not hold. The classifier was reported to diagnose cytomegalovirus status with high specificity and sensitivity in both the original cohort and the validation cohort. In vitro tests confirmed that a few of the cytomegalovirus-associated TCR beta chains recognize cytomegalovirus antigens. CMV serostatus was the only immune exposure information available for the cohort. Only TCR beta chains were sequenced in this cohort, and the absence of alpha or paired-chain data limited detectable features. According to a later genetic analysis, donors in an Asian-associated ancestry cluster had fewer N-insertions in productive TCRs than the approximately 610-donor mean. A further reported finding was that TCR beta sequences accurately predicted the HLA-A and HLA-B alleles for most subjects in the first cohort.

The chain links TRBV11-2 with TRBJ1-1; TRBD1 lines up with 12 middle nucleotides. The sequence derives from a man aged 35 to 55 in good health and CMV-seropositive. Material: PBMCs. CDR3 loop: CASSLGTGGSGNTEAFF. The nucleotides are TGTGCCAGCAGCTTGGGGACAGGGGGCTCCGGGAACACTGAAGCTTTCTTT.